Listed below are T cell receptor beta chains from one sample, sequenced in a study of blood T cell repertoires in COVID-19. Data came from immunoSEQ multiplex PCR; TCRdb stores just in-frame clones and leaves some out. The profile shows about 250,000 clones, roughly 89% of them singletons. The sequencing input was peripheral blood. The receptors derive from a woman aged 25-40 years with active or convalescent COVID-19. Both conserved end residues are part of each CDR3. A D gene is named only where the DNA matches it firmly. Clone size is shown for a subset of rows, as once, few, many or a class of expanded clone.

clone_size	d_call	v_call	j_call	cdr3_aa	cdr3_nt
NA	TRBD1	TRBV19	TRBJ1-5	CASSTQGARAPYQPQHF	TGTGCCAGTAGTACTCAGGGGGCAAGGGCCCCATATCAGCCCCAGCATTTT
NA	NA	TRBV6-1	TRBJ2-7	CASSEADSYYEQYF	TGTGCCAGCAGTGAAGCTGACAGCTACTACGAGCAGTACTTC
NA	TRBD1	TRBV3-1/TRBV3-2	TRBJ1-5	CASSQERQGPPKPQHF	TGTGCCAGCAGCCAAGAGCGACAGGGGCCGCCAAAGCCCCAGCATTTT
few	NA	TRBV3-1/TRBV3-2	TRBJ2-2	CASSQVQGSVTGELFF	TGTGCCAGCAGCCAAGTTCAGGGGTCGGTCACCGGGGAGCTGTTTTTT
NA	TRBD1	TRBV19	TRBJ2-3	CASSIGTGLGTDTQYF	TGTGCCAGTAGTATCGGGACAGGGTTGGGCACAGATACGCAGTATTTT
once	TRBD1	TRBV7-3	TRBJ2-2	CASSLNRGTNTGELFF	TGTGCCAGCAGCCTCAACAGGGGCACGAACACCGGGGAGCTGTTTTTT
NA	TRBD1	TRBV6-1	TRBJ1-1	CASSDRGMAEAFF	TGTGCCAGCAGTGACAGGGGGATGGCTGAAGCTTTCTTT
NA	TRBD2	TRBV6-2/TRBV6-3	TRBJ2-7	CASSARERGYEQYF	TGTGCCAGCAGTGCCCGGGAGCGGGGTTACGAGCAGTACTTC
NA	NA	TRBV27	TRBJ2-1	CASSLSQGNEQFF	TGTGCCAGCAGTTTATCCCAGGGGAATGAGCAGTTCTTC
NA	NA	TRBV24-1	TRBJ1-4	CATSAAGEKLFF	TGTGCCACCAGTGCGGCGGGTGAAAAACTGTTTTTT
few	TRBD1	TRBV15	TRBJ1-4	CATSPQGTITTNEKLFF	TGTGCCACCAGCCCACAGGGGACGATAACAACTAATGAAAAACTGTTTTTT
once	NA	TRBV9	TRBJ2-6	CASSVRGGPRTGANVLTF	TGTGCCAGCAGCGTAAGAGGAGGACCCCGAACTGGGGCCAACGTCCTGACTTTC
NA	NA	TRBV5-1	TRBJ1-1	CASSLGGGMNTEAFF	TGCGCCAGCAGCTTGGGTGGAGGGATGAACACTGAAGCTTTCTTT
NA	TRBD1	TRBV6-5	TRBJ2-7	CATRTGWTYEQYF	TGTGCCACTAGGACAGGCTGGACCTACGAGCAGTACTTC
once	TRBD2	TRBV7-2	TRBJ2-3	CASSLKLAGGTDTQYF	TGTGCCAGCAGCTTAAAGTTAGCGGGGGGGACAGATACGCAGTATTTT
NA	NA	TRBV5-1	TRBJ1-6	CASSPTGNSYNSPLHF	TGCGCCAGCAGCCCTACAGGGAACTCCTATAATTCACCCCTCCACTTT
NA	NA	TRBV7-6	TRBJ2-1	CASSLDVSVGEQFF	TGTGCCAGCAGCTTAGATGTTAGCGTTGGGGAGCAGTTCTTC
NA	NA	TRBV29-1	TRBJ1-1	CSVRTDLNTEAFF	TGCAGCGTTCGGACAGACCTTAACACTGAAGCTTTCTTT
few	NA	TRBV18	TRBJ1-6	CASSPASAGDSPLHF	TGTGCCAGCTCACCAGCATCCGCGGGGGATTCACCCCTCCACTTT
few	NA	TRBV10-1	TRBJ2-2	CASSSRTGELFF	TGCGCCAGCAGCTCCAGGACCGGGGAGCTGTTTTTT
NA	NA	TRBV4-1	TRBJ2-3	CASSQDPNADTQYF	TGCGCCAGCAGCCAAGATCCTAACGCAGATACGCAGTATTTT
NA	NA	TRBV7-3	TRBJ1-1	CASSLFMNTEAFF	TGTGCCAGCAGCTTATTTATGAACACTGAAGCTTTCTTT
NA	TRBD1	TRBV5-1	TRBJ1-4	CASSGQGTLGEKLFF	TGCGCCAGCAGCGGACAGGGGACCCTAGGTGAAAAACTGTTTTTT
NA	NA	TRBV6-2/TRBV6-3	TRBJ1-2	CASSLGRGNYGYTF	TGTGCCAGCAGTCTGGGGCGAGGTAACTATGGCTACACCTTC
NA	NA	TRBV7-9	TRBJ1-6	CANPGDSPLHF	TGTGCCAACCCGGGGGATTCACCCCTCCACTTT
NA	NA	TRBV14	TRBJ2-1	CASSQDFRSSAPFF	TGTGCCAGCAGCCAAGATTTCCGAAGTTCCGCGCCGTTCTTC
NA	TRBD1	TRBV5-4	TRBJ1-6	CASSWGTASNNSPLHF	TGTGCCAGCAGCTGGGGGACAGCGAGTAATAATTCACCCCTCCACTTT
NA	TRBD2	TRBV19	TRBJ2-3	CASSIVGTSGGPRPLDTQYF	TGTGCCAGTAGTATAGTGGGGACTAGCGGGGGCCCACGACCCTTAGATACGCAGTATTTT
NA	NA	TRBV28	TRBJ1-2	CASSPGGLQGTTGYGYTF	TGTGCCAGCAGTCCCGGGGGGCTGCAGGGGACCACAGGGTATGGCTACACCTTC
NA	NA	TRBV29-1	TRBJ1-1	CSVGVYTEAFF	TGCAGCGTTGGAGTTTACACTGAAGCTTTCTTT
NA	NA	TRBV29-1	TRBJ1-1	CSVGPGHEAFF	TGCAGCGTTGGGCCAGGCCATGAAGCTTTCTTT
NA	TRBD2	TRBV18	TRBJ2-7	CASSPTKGGLAYEQYF	TGTGCCAGCTCACCAACGAAGGGAGGGCTTGCCTACGAGCAGTACTTC
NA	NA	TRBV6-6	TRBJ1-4	CASSYPGGITNEKLFF	TGTGCCAGCAGTTACCCGGGGGGTATCACTAATGAAAAACTGTTTTTT
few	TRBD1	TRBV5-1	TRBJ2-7	CASSLVPGGVYEQYF	TGCGCCAGCAGCTTGGTACCAGGGGGCGTCTACGAGCAGTACTTC
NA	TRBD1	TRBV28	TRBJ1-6	CASSFRGTGGHSPLHF	TGTGCCAGCAGTTTTCGCGGGACAGGGGGGCATTCACCCCTCCACTTT
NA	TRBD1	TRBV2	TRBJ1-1	CASREGASEAFF	TGTGCCAGCAGAGAGGGGGCCTCTGAAGCTTTCTTT
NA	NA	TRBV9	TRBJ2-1	CASSVGGPVATYNEQFF	TGTGCCAGCAGCGTAGGGGGCCCGGTCGCGACGTACAATGAGCAGTTCTTC
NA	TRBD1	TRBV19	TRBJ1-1	CASSITPGQGGAFF	TGTGCCAGTAGTATAACCCCGGGACAGGGGGGAGCTTTCTTT
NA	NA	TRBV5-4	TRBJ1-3	CASSTRTAGNTIYF	TGTGCCAGCAGCACCCGGACAGCTGGAAACACCATATATTTT
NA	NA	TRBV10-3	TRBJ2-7	CAISVGLTPASYEQYF	TGTGCCATCAGTGTTGGGCTCACTCCCGCCTCCTACGAGCAGTACTTC
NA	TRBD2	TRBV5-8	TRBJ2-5	CASSLGLAGGQETQYF	TGTGCCAGCAGCTTGGGACTAGCGGGGGGCCAAGAGACCCAGTACTTC
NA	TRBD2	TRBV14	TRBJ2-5	CASSSGTSGVKTQYF	TGTGCCAGCAGTTCCGGGACTAGCGGGGTCAAGACCCAGTACTTC
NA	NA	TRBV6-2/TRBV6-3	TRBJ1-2	CASSYSRNLNYGYTF	TGTGCCAGCAGTTACTCGAGGAATCTTAACTATGGCTACACCTTC
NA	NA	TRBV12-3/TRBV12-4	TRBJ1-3	CASSLRRGNTIYF	TGTGCCAGCAGTTTAAGGAGGGGAAACACCATATATTTT
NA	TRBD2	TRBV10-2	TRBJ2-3	CASSEPGLAFSTDTQYF	TGCGCCAGCAGTGAGCCGGGACTAGCGTTTAGCACAGATACGCAGTATTTT
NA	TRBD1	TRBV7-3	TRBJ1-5	CASSLPRPQGTYSNQPQHF	TGTGCCAGCAGCCTCCCCCGGCCACAGGGGACTTATAGCAATCAGCCCCAGCATTTT
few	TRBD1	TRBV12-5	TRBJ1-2	CASGPGQGGGYTF	TGTGCTAGTGGCCCCGGACAGGGAGGCGGCTACACCTTC
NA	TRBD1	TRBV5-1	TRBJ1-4	CASSRGQGIFEKLFF	TGCGCCAGCAGCCGGGGACAGGGGATTTTCGAAAAACTGTTTTTT
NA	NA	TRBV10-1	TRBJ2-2	CASSESGGSTGELFF	TGCGCCAGCAGTGAGTCAGGAGGGAGCACCGGGGAGCTGTTTTTT
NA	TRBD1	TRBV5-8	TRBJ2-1	CASSRRTGMDVF	TGTGCCAGCAGCAGGAGGACAGGGATGGATGTCTTC
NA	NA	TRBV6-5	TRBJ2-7	CASSYSARNLPEQYF	TGTGCCAGCAGTTACTCGGCTAGGAACCTCCCCGAGCAGTACTTC
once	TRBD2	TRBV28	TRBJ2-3	CASFPSGGYTDTQYF	TGTGCCAGCTTTCCCAGCGGGGGGTATACGGATACGCAGTATTTT
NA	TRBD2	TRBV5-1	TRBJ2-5	CASSYGLAGAQETQYF	TGCGCCAGCAGCTATGGACTAGCGGGGGCCCAAGAGACCCAGTACTTC
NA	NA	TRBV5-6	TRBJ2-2	CASRAVNTGELFF	TGTGCCAGCAGGGCTGTGAACACCGGGGAGCTGTTTTTT
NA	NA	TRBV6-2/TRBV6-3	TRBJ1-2	CASSYLRFGGGYTF	TGTGCCAGCAGTTACCTCCGGTTTGGCGGTGGCTACACCTTC
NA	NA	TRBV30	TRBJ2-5	CAWSGDPPGIQETQYF	TGTGCCTGGAGTGGTGACCCGCCGGGAATCCAAGAGACCCAGTACTTC
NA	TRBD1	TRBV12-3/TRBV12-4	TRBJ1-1	CASSLLAGGAAFF	TGTGCCAGCAGTTTACTTGCAGGGGGCGCAGCTTTCTTT
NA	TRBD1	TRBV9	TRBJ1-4	CASSTRDREGEKLFF	TGTGCCAGCAGCACCCGGGACAGGGAAGGCGAAAAACTGTTTTTT
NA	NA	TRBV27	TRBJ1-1	CASSLFRDRPNTEAFF	TGTGCCAGCAGTTTATTCCGGGATCGCCCTAACACTGAAGCTTTCTTT